Listed below are T cell receptor beta chains from one sample, sequenced in a study of blood T cells in healthy people across ages. TCRdb reanalysed the 5' RACE reads using MiXCR and keeps one entry per CDR3 protein. The profile shows 800,000 to 950,000 distinct CDR3 sequences, about 27% of them singletons. These same records also appear under a second study, on T cells of mothers and their children.

What was sequenced was blood. These TCRs come from a middle-aged woman in good health. The CDR3 runs from the conserved cysteine through the conserved F or W. The D gene is left open where the match is weak. A row's size may be missing; if present it is once, few, many or a size class.

TRBV29-1	few	TRBJ2-1	TRBD1	CSVEVGTGSREQFF	TGCAGCGTTGAAGTGGGGACAGGGTCAAGGGAGCAGTTCTTC
TRBV7-2	.	TRBJ1-1	.	CASSPQPTNTEAFF	TGTGCCAGCAGCCCTCAGCCTACAAACACTGAAGCTTTCTTT
TRBV7-9	many	TRBJ1-2	.	CASSNRTGPQGYGYTF	TGTGCCAGCAGCAATCGCACGGGGCCCCAGGGCTATGGCTACACCTTC
TRBV4-1	many	TRBJ2-5	.	CASKREAGRLQETQYF	TGCGCCAGCAAGAGAGAGGCGGGCCGCCTCCAAGAGACCCAGTACTTC
TRBV27	.	TRBJ2-4	TRBD1	CASSSGQGRNIQYF	TGTGCCAGCAGCTCGGGACAGGGGAGAAACATTCAGTACTTC
TRBV7-9	.	TRBJ2-7	TRBD1	CASSLGTGKDEQYF	TGTGCCAGCAGCTTAGGGACAGGGAAAGACGAGCAGTACTTC
TRBV2	few	TRBJ2-4	TRBD1	CASRKGQGDNIQYF	TGTGCCAGCAGGAAGGGACAGGGTGATAACATTCAGTACTTC
TRBV28	many	TRBJ2-7	TRBD2	CAGSGASGGANEQYF	TGTGCCGGAAGTGGGGCTAGCGGGGGGGCTAACGAGCAGTACTTC
TRBV6-2/TRBV6-3	.	TRBJ2-5	.	CASSYLGQSETQYF	TGTGCCAGCAGTTACCTGGGACAATCGGAGACCCAGTACTTC
TRBV5-1	.	TRBJ2-3	.	CASSLGGTRNLYF	TGCGCCAGCAGCTTGGGTGGGACCCGAAATCTGTATTTT
TRBV4-3	many	TRBJ1-1	.	CASSQGVTEAFF	TGCGCCAGCAGCCAAGGGGTCACTGAAGCTTTCTTT
TRBV12-3/TRBV12-4	.	TRBJ1-6	TRBD1	CASRMGQGINSPLHF	TGTGCCAGCAGGATGGGACAGGGGATTAATTCACCCCTCCACTTT
TRBV9	many	TRBJ1-2	TRBD1	CASSVPTGDYGYTF	TGTGCCAGCAGCGTACCAACAGGGGACTATGGCTACACCTTC
TRBV20-1	.	TRBJ1-1	TRBD1	CSARFYRGTEAFF	TGCAGTGCTAGATTTTACAGGGGAACTGAAGCTTTCTTT
TRBV9	.	TRBJ2-7	.	CASSPRGGLLSYEQYF	TGTGCCAGCAGCCCCCGCGGGGGCCTCCTCTCCTACGAGCAGTACTTC
TRBV5-1	few	TRBJ2-1	TRBD2	CASSVTSGGRGEQFF	TGCGCCAGCAGCGTCACTAGCGGGGGGCGCGGTGAGCAGTTCTTC
TRBV6-2/TRBV6-3	many	TRBJ2-7	.	CASRPPDSYEQYF	TGTGCCAGCAGACCACCTGACAGTTACGAGCAGTACTTC
TRBV4-2	few	TRBJ1-4	TRBD1	CASSQAYRGEAEKLFF	TGTGCCAGCAGCCAAGCCTACAGGGGTGAGGCCGAAAAACTGTTTTTT
TRBV7-2	few	TRBJ1-2	.	CASSTGGVLNYGYTF	TGTGCCAGCAGCACAGGAGGGGTTTTGAACTATGGCTACACCTTC
TRBV7-9	.	TRBJ1-4	TRBD1	CASSPRDSGHEKLFF	TGTGCCAGCAGCCCGAGGGACAGTGGCCATGAAAAACTGTTTTTT
TRBV28	many	TRBJ1-2	.	CASSLSLDRGYTF	TGTGCCAGCAGTTTAAGCCTGGATCGAGGCTACACCTTC
TRBV28	many	TRBJ2-7	.	CASSSLARNEQYF	TGTGCCAGCAGCTCACTCGCTAGAAACGAGCAGTACTTC
TRBV9	.	TRBJ1-2	.	CASSVEHFYGYTF	TGTGCCAGCAGCGTAGAGCACTTCTATGGCTACACCTTC
TRBV4-1	few	TRBJ1-2	.	CASSQGVGVQPTVSGYTF	TGCGCCAGCAGCCAAGGAGTTGGGGTTCAACCGACAGTCTCAGGCTACACCTTC
TRBV28	.	TRBJ1-5	TRBD1	CASSSPSGGGNQPQHF	TGTGCCAGCAGTTCACCTTCAGGGGGGGGCAATCAGCCCCAGCATTTT
TRBV2	few	TRBJ2-7	.	CASSASHTGDEQYF	TGTGCCAGCAGTGCCTCACATACCGGGGACGAGCAGTACTTC
TRBV27	.	TRBJ1-1	.	CASRQGGLIEAFF	TGTGCCAGCAGACAGGGCGGTTTAATAGAAGCTTTCTTT
TRBV18	few	TRBJ1-1	TRBD1	CASSQENRGRDTEAFF	TGTGCCAGCTCACAAGAAAACAGGGGCCGGGACACTGAAGCTTTCTTT
TRBV5-1	many	TRBJ2-6	.	CASSDGVSGANVLTF	TGCGCCAGCAGTGACGGAGTCTCTGGGGCCAACGTCCTGACTTTC
TRBV6-2/TRBV6-3	.	TRBJ1-2	.	CASSYSMWGSYGYTF	TGTGCCAGCAGTTACTCGATGTGGGGGAGCTATGGCTACACCTTC
TRBV7-2	many	TRBJ2-7	.	CASSQWGSHEQYF	TGTGCCAGCAGCCAATGGGGGTCGCACGAGCAGTACTTC
TRBV4-3	many	TRBJ2-7	TRBD1	CASSQDYVDRYLPEQYF	TGCGCCAGCAGCCAAGATTACGTGGACAGGTATCTACCCGAGCAGTACTTC
TRBV4-1	many	TRBJ1-5	TRBD1	CASSQDVVGGEDQPQHF	TGCGCCAGCAGCCAAGACGTCGTAGGGGGCGAGGATCAGCCCCAGCATTTT
TRBV12-3/TRBV12-4	many	TRBJ1-1	.	CASSSHTGMANTEAFF	TGTGCCAGCAGTTCCCATACAGGGATGGCGAACACTGAAGCTTTCTTT
TRBV29-1	many	TRBJ2-1	.	CSVSRGFYNEQFF	TGCAGCGTTAGCAGGGGTTTCTACAATGAGCAGTTCTTC
TRBV6-5	few	TRBJ1-4	.	CASTLSAATNEKLFF	TGTGCCAGCACCCTCTCGGCCGCAACTAATGAAAAACTGTTTTTT
TRBV20-1	.	TRBJ2-6	TRBD2	CSASSGAFSGANVLTF	TGCAGTGCTTCTAGCGGGGCCTTCTCTGGGGCCAACGTCCTGACTTTC
TRBV28	many	TRBJ1-2	TRBD1	CASSIRTGGSYGYTF	TGTGCCAGCAGTATTCGGACAGGGGGAAGCTATGGCTACACCTTC
TRBV12-3/TRBV12-4	.	TRBJ1-2	.	CASSSGDTGGSGYTF	TGTGCCAGCAGTTCAGGGGACACCGGAGGGAGTGGCTACACCTTC
TRBV20-1	many	TRBJ2-7	TRBD2	CSARVTSGGFSYEQYF	TGCAGTGCTAGAGTGACTAGCGGGGGGTTCTCCTACGAGCAGTACTTC
TRBV6-6	few	TRBJ2-7	.	CASSYSLNTQASYEQYF	TGTGCCAGCAGTTACTCGCTAAACACCCAGGCTTCCTACGAGCAGTACTTC
TRBV28	few	TRBJ2-7	.	CASSSPIRDEQYF	TGTGCCAGCAGTTCGCCGATTCGGGACGAGCAGTACTTC
TRBV5-1	.	TRBJ1-1	.	CASSWKGLVTEAFF	TGCGCCAGCAGCTGGAAGGGGTTGGTCACTGAAGCTTTCTTT
TRBV9	many	TRBJ2-1	TRBD2	CASSSQTSFSYNEQFF	TGTGCCAGCAGCTCCCAGACTAGCTTTTCCTACAATGAGCAGTTCTTC
TRBV30	few	TRBJ2-4	TRBD1	CAWSQGALNIQYF	TGTGCCTGGAGTCAGGGGGCCCTGAACATTCAGTACTTC
TRBV18	.	TRBJ1-2	.	CASSHMDGANYGYTF	TGTGCCAGCTCACACATGGACGGAGCTAACTATGGCTACACCTTC
TRBV6-6	.	TRBJ1-5	.	CASRTGPARDQPQHF	TGTGCCAGCAGAACTGGGCCCGCTAGGGATCAGCCCCAGCATTTT
TRBV15	few	TRBJ2-3	.	CATSRDSGFNTDTQYF	TGTGCCACCAGCAGAGATTCCGGGTTCAACACAGATACGCAGTATTTT
TRBV4-1	.	TRBJ2-7	TRBD2	CASSQELAGGLSSYEQYF	TGCGCCAGCAGCCAAGAGTTAGCGGGAGGCCTTAGCTCCTACGAGCAGTACTTC
TRBV5-1	many	TRBJ2-1	TRBD2	CASSLEGGGPYNEQFF	TGCGCCAGCAGCTTGGAGGGCGGGGGACCTTACAATGAGCAGTTCTTC
TRBV7-2	few	TRBJ2-1	.	CASSSRAGLSYNEQFF	TGTGCCAGCAGCTCAAGAGCAGGGTTGTCCTACAATGAGCAGTTCTTC
TRBV6-6	many	TRBJ1-5	TRBD1	CASSYRTGYSNQPQHF	TGTGCCAGCAGTTATAGGACAGGGTATAGCAATCAGCCCCAGCATTTT
TRBV20-1	.	TRBJ1-5	TRBD1	CSAYGTGRAFRGNQPQHF	TGCAGTGCTTACGGGACAGGGAGGGCGTTTAGGGGCAATCAGCCCCAGCATTTT
TRBV27	few	TRBJ1-2	TRBD1	CASRTKKRTGGTTNYGYTF	TGTGCCAGCAGGACAAAAAAGAGGACAGGGGGGACTACTAACTATGGCTACACCTTC
TRBV7-9	many	TRBJ2-3	.	CASSSPPTTDTQYF	TGTGCCAGCAGCTCCCCCCCGACCACAGATACGCAGTATTTT
TRBV29-1	.	TRBJ2-7	.	CSVFRARGPLHEQYF	TGCAGCGTTTTCCGAGCGCGGGGCCCACTTCACGAGCAGTACTTC